This entry is about one T cell receptor beta chain. The CDR3 is 13 residues long. V gave up 5 bases and J gave up 4 bases, with 11 bases separating them. CDR1 and CDR2 (germline): ENHRY, SYGVKD. Original handling: Reference gene primers were amplified, and this amplification served to estimate nucleated cell counts. TCRdb's table, derived via immunoSEQ multiplex PCR, lists solely in-frame clones and lacks some. D and trimming come from the DNA, and the V and J calls and clone size come from that table. The table shows around 250,000 clones, with approximately 89% occurring only once. These data originate in a study of blood T cell repertoires in COVID-19. Across the whole study: The cDNA or gDNA used as material had been derived from T cells, B-cell-depleted T cells, or PBMCs.

Cohort placement rested on clinical history that participants reported themselves. Participants classified as exposed had met a COVID-19 case within 2 weeks before study entry. The sample taken for sequencing was PBMCs or T cells enriched from blood (not recorded which). The genes are TRBV10-3 and TRBJ1-1; D gene unclear. The source of this sequence is a woman between 40 and 50 years old who had been exposed to COVID-19. The CDR3 region has the DNA TGTGCCATCAGTCTAGACGGACTCACTGAAGCTTTCTTT. Protein: CAISLDGLTEAFF.